This TCR beta chain was retrieved from a study of shared clonotypes between healthy human individuals. Study outcomes and limitations: There were few donors, and this limited the genetic and exposure-history diversity represented. Sequencing depth was expected to influence donor clonotype sharing.

Across several immunoSEQ plates, the genomic DNA of each subset was split evenly. About 32,000 T cell genomes (about 300 ng DNA) went into each PBMC replicate. Assay used: immunoSEQ multiplex PCR; TCRdb lists only in-frame clones, some missing. The table shows some 480,000 clones, with around three quarters occurring only once. CDR3 size: 13 residues. The germline V gene has CDR1 GTSNPN and CDR2 SVGIG (reference sequence). V was shortened by 1 base and J by 3 bases, with 9 bases between the two germline ends. In the case of this clone: The antigen is unknown.

The TCR originated in a woman between 40 and 55 years old in good health. Some clones in this sample may be carry-over from other donors' samples. Sample: PBMCs. This chain uses TRBV30 with TRBJ1-1; D is unclear. This CDR3 reads CAWSAHGDTEAFF. The CDR3 DNA follows: TGTGCCTGGAGTGCCCATGGGGACACTGAAGCTTTCTTT.